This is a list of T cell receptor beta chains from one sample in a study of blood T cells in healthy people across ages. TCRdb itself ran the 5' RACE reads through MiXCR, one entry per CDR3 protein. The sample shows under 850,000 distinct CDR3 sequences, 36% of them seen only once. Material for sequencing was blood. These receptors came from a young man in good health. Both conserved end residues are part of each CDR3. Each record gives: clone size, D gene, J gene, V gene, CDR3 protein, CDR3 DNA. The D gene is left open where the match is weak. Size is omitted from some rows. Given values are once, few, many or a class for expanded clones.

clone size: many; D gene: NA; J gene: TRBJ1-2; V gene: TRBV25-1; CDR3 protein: CASSEAGANYGYTF; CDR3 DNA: TGTGCCAGCAGTGAAGCAGGGGCTAACTATGGCTACACCTTC
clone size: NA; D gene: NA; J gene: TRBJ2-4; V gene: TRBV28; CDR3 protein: CASTGDKNIQYF; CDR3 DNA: TGTGCCAGCACAGGGGATAAAAACATTCAGTACTTC
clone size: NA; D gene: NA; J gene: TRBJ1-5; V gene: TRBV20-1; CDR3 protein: CSARATSNQPQHF; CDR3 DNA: TGCAGTGCTAGAGCGACAAGCAATCAGCCCCAGCATTTT
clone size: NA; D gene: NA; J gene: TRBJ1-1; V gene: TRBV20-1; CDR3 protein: CSARFRNTEAFF; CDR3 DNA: TGCAGTGCTAGATTCCGGAACACTGAAGCTTTCTTT
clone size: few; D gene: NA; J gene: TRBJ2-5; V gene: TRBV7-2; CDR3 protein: CASSPPRGAINDNEQYF; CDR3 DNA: TGTGCCAGCAGCCCCCCGCGAGGAGCCATTAACGACAATGAGCAGTACTTC
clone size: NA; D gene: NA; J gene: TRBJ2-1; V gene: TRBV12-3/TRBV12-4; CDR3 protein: CASRLTHQETQFF; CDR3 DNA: TGTGCCAGCAGGTTGACACACCAAGAGACCCAGTTCTTC
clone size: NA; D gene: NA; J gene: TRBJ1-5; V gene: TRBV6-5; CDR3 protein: CASSWDFNQPQHF; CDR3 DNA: TGTGCCAGCAGCTGGGATTTCAATCAGCCCCAGCATTTT
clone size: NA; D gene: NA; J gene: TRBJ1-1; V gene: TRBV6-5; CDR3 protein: CASSFSSRDGGNTEAFF; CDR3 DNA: TGTGCCAGCAGTTTTTCCTCACGGGACGGAGGGAACACTGAAGCTTTCTTT
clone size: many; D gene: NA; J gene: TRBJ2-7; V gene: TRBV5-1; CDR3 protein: CASSLLQGYEQYF; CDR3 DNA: TGCGCCAGCAGCTTGCTACAGGGTTACGAGCAGTACTTC
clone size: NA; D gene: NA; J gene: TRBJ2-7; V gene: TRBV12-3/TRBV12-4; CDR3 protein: CASSTHPLGGEQYF; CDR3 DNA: TGTGCCAGCAGTACCCACCCACTTGGGGGCGAGCAGTACTTC
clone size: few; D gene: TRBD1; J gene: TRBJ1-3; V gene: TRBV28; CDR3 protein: CASNRDRVEFGGNTIYF; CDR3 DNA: TGTGCCAGCAACCGGGACAGGGTAGAGTTCGGGGGAAACACCATATATTTT
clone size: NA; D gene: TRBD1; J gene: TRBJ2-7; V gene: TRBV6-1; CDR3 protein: CASNRDRGYNEQYF; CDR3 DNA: TGTGCCAGCAACCGGGACAGAGGCTACAATGAGCAGTACTTC
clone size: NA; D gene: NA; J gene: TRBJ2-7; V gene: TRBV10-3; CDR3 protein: CAISESWTSYEQYF; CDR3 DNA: TGTGCCATCAGTGAATCCTGGACCTCCTACGAGCAGTACTTC
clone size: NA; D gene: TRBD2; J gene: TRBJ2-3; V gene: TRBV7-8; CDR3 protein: CASSLVTSGPTDTQYF; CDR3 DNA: TGTGCCAGCAGCTTAGTGACTAGCGGGCCCACAGATACGCAGTATTTT
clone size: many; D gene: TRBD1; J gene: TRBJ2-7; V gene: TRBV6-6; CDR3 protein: CASSRTGAVSYEQYF; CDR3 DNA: TGTGCCAGCAGTCGGACAGGGGCCGTCTCCTACGAGCAGTACTTC
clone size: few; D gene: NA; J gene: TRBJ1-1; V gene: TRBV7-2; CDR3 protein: CASSLPASEAFF; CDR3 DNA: TGTGCCAGCAGCTTACCGGCAAGTGAAGCTTTCTTT
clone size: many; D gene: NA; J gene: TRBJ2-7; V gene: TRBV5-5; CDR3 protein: CASSFGIYEQYF; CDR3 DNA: TGTGCCAGCAGCTTCGGGATTTACGAGCAGTACTTC
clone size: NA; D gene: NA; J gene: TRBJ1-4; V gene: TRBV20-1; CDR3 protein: CSARGIFLRPNEKLFF; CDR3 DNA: TGCAGTGCTAGAGGGATTTTCCTACGGCCTAATGAAAAACTGTTTTTT
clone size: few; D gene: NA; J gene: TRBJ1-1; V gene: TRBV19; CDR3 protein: CASSIATSSVRRAFF; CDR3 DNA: TGTGCCAGTAGTATAGCTACCAGTAGCGTACGACGGGCTTTCTTT
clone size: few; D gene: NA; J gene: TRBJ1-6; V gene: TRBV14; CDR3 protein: CASSQEPPRSSYNSPLHF; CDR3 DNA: TGTGCCAGCAGCCAAGAACCCCCCAGGAGCTCCTATAATTCACCCCTCCACTTT
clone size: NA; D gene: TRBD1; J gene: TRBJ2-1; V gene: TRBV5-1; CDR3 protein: CASSLDRGVNEQFF; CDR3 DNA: TGCGCCAGCAGCTTGGACAGGGGGGTTAATGAGCAGTTCTTC
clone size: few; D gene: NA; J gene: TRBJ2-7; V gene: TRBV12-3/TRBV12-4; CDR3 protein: CASSLGSSLVSLVEQYF; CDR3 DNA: TGTGCCAGCAGTTTAGGTAGCTCCCTAGTATCCCTTGTCGAGCAGTACTTC
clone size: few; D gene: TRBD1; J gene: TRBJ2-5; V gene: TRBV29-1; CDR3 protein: CSVVDRVGQETQYF; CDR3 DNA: TGCAGCGTAGTGGACAGGGTGGGACAAGAGACCCAGTACTTC
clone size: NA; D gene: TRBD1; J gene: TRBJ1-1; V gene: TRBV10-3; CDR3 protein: CAITGEFRGLRNTEAFF; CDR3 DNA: TGTGCCATCACTGGGGAGTTTAGGGGGCTCAGGAACACTGAAGCTTTCTTT
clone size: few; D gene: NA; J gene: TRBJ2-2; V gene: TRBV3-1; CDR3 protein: CASSQDKLETGELFF; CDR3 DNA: TGTGCCAGCAGCCAAGACAAGTTGGAGACCGGGGAGCTGTTTTTT
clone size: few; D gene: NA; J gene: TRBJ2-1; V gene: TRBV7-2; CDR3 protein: CASSLAGKTAEGYNEQFF; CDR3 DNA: TGTGCCAGCAGCTTAGCGGGGAAGACAGCCGAAGGGTACAATGAGCAGTTCTTC
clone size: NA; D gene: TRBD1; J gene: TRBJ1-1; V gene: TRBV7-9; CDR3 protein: CASSLVGQGKGTEAFF; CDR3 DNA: TGTGCCAGCAGCTTAGTAGGACAGGGGAAAGGGACTGAAGCTTTCTTT
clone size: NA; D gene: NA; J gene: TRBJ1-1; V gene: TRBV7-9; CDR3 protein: CASSLISTEAFF; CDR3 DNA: TGTGCCAGCAGCTTAATAAGTACTGAAGCTTTCTTT
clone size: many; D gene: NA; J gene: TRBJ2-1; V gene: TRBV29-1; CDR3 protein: CSVLLPYNEQFF; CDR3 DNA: TGCAGCGTCTTACTCCCCTACAATGAGCAGTTCTTC
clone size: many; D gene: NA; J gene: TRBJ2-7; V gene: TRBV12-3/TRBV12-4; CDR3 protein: CASSTWGLTYEQYF; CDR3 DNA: TGTGCCAGCAGTACCTGGGGGCTGACCTACGAGCAGTACTTC
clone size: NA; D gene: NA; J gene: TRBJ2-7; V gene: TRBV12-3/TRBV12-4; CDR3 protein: CASSLFMTALYEQYF; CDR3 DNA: TGTGCCAGCAGCCTCTTTATGACAGCCCTCTACGAGCAGTACTTC
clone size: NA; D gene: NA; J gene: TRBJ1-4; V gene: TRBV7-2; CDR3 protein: CASSTLTGSREKLFF; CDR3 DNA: TGTGCCAGCAGCACCCTGACAGGCTCGCGGGAAAAACTGTTTTTT
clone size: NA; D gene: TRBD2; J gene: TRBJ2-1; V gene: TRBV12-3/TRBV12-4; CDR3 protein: CASSPGLAPMQFF; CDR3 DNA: TGTGCCAGCAGTCCCGGACTAGCGCCGATGCAGTTCTTC
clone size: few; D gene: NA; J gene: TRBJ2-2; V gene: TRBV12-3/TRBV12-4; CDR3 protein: CASEASILTGELFF; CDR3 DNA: TGTGCCAGCGAGGCTAGCATCCTAACCGGGGAGCTGTTTTTT
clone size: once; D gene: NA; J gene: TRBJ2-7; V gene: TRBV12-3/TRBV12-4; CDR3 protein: CASSPREDGYEQYF; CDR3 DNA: TGTGCCAGCAGTCCCCGAGAGGACGGATACGAGCAGTACTTC
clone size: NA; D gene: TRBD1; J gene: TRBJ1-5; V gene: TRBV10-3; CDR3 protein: CATRQGYGNQPQHF; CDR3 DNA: TGTGCCACCAGACAGGGGTATGGCAATCAGCCCCAGCATTTT
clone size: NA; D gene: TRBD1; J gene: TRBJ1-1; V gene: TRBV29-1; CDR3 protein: CSVFRQTGGIEAEAFF; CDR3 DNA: TGCAGCGTCTTCCGACAGACAGGGGGCATTGAGGCTGAAGCTTTCTTT
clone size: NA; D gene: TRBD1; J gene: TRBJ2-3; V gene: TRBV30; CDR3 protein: CAWSVGTGGDTQYF; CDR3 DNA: TGTGCCTGGAGTGTAGGGACAGGGGGAGATACGCAGTATTTT
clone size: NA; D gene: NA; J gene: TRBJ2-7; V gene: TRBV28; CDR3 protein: CASSFRGNFYYEQYF; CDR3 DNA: TGTGCCAGCAGTTTCAGAGGGAATTTCTACTACGAGCAGTACTTC
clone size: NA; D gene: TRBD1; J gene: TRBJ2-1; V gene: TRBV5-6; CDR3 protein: CASSFYDRVDIQFF; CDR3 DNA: TGTGCCAGCAGCTTTTACGACAGGGTTGACATTCAGTTCTTC
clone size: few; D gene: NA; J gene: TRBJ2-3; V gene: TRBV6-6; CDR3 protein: CASSWVPPVLDTQYF; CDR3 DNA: TGTGCCAGCAGTTGGGTACCCCCTGTCTTAGATACGCAGTATTTT
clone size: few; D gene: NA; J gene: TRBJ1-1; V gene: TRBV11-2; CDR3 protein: CASSLAGTPEAFF; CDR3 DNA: TGTGCCAGCAGCTTAGCCGGGACACCTGAAGCTTTCTTT
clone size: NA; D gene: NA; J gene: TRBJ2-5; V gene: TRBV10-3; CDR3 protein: CAISESNPPETQYF; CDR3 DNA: TGTGCCATCAGTGAGTCGAATCCACCAGAGACCCAGTACTTC
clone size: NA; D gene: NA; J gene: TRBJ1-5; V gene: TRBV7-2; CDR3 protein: CASSLNRDGQPQHF; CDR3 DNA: TGTGCCAGCAGCTTAAACAGGGATGGACAGCCCCAGCATTTT
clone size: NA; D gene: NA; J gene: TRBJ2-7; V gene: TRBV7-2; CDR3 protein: CASSLGGPREEAQYF; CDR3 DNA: TGTGCCAGCAGCTTAGGAGGGCCAAGGGAGGAGGCCCAGTACTTC
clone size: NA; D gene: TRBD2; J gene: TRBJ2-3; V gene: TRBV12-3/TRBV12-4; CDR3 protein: CASRETSVRTDTQYF; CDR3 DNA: TGTGCCAGCAGGGAAACTAGCGTGAGAACAGATACGCAGTATTTT
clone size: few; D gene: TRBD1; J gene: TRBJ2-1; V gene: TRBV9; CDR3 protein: CASSGDRGGNEQFF; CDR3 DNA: TGTGCCAGCAGCGGGGACAGGGGAGGGAATGAGCAGTTCTTC
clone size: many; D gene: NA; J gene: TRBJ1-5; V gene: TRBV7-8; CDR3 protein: CASSLGQDSNQPQHF; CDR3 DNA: TGTGCCAGCAGCTTAGGTCAGGATAGCAATCAGCCCCAGCATTTT
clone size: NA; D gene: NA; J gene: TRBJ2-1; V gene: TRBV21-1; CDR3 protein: CAKDRVGGGGSSEQFF; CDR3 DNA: TGTGCCAAGGACAGGGTAGGTGGCGGAGGTTCTAGCGAGCAGTTCTTC
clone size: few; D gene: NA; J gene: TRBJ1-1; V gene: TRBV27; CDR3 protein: CASSLSSGFNTEAFF; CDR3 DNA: TGTGCCAGCAGTTTATCAAGCGGCTTTAACACTGAAGCTTTCTTT
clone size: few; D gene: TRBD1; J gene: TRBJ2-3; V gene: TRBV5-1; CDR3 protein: CASSLEGAGDTQYF; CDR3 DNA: TGCGCCAGCAGCTTGGAGGGGGCTGGAGATACGCAGTATTTT
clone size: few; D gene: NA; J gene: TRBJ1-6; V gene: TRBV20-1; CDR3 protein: CSARAAGRRDSPLHF; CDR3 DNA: TGCAGTGCTAGAGCGGCAGGGAGACGAGATTCACCCCTCCACTTT
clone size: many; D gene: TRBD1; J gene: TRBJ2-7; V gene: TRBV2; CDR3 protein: CASKSPQSDRGIPTYEQYF; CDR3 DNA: TGTGCCAGCAAGAGCCCCCAATCGGACAGGGGGATCCCAACCTACGAGCAGTACTTC
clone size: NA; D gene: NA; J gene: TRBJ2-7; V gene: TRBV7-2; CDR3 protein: CASSLNVGAYNEQYF; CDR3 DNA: TGTGCCAGCAGCCTTAATGTCGGGGCCTACAATGAGCAGTACTTC
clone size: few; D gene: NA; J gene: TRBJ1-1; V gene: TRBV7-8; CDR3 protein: CASSESSGTVNTEAFF; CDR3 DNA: TGTGCCAGCAGCGAGTCCTCCGGGACGGTGAACACTGAAGCTTTCTTT
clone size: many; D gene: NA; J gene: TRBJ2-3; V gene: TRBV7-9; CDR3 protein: CASSPRDTDTDTQYF; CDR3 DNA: TGTGCCAGCAGCCCCCGGGACACAGACACAGATACGCAGTATTTT
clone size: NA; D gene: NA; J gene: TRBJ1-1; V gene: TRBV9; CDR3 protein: CASRGTVGSGSEAFF; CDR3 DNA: TGTGCCAGCAGGGGAACCGTGGGATCAGGCTCTGAAGCTTTCTTT
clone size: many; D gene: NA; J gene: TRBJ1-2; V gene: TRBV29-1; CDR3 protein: CSVGEPPTNYGYTF; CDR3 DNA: TGCAGCGTGGGCGAACCACCAACTAACTATGGCTACACCTTC
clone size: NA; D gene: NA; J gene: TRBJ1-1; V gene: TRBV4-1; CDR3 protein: CASSQGKGGLNTEAFF; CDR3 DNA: TGCGCCAGCAGCCAAGGAAAGGGGGGGTTGAACACTGAAGCTTTCTTT